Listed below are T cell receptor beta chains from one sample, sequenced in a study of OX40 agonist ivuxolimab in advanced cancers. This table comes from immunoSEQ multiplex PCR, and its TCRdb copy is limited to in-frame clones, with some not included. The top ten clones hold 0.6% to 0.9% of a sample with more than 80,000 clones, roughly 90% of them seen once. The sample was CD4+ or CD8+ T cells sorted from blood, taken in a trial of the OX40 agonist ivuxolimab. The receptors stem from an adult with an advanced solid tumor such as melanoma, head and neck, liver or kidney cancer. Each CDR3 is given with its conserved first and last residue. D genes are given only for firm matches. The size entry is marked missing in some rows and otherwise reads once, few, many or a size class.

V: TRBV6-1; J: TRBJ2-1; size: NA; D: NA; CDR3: CASSEMGHSVNEQFF; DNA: TGTGCCAGCAGTGAAATGGGACATTCCGTCAATGAGCAGTTCTTC
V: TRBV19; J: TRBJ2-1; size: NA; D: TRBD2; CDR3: CASRDRSPTSGRKRSSYNEQFF; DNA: TGTGCCAGTAGGGACCGGTCACCGACTAGCGGGAGAAAACGGAGCTCCTACAATGAGCAGTTCTTC
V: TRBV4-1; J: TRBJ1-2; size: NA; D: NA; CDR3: CASSRWTDHQNYGYTF; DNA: TGCGCCAGCAGCCGGTGGACAGACCATCAAAACTATGGCTACACCTTC
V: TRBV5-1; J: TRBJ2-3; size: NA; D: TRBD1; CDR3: CASSPGTDPVYTQYF; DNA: TGCGCCAGCAGCCCCGGGACAGATCCGGTGTATACGCAGTATTTT
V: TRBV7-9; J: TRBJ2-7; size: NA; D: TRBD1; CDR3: CASSFARTGIEQYF; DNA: TGTGCCAGCAGCTTCGCCCGGACAGGGATCGAGCAGTACTTC
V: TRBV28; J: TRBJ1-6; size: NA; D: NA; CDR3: CASIRSGNSPLHF; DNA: TGTGCCAGCATACGAAGTGGTAATTCACCCCTCCACTTT
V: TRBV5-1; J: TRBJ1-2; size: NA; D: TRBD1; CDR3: CASSPGQSFGYTF; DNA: TGCGCCAGCAGCCCGGGACAGTCCTTTGGCTACACCTTC
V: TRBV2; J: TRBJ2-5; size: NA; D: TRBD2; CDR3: CASSPGLAGGETQYF; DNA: TGTGCCAGCAGTCCGGGACTAGCGGGGGGAGAGACCCAGTACTTC
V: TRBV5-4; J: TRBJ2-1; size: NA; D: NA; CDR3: CASSLSTDYNEQFF; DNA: TGTGCCAGCAGCTTGTCGACAGATTACAATGAGCAGTTCTTC
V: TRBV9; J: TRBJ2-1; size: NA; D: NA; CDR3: CASSVDRGAVYQFF; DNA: TGTGCCAGCAGCGTAGATCGGGGTGCCGTCTATCAGTTCTTC
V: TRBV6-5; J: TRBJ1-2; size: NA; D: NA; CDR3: CASSYPWGYGYTF; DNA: TGTGCCAGCAGTTACCCCTGGGGCTATGGCTACACCTTC
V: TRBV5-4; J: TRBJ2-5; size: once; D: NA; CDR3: CASSPERLAGETQYF; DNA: TGTGCCAGCAGCCCGGAGAGACTCGCCGGGGAGACCCAGTACTTC
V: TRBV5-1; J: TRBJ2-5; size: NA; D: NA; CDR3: CASSFNRENGDQETQYF; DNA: TGCGCCAGCAGCTTCAATCGGGAGAATGGGGACCAAGAGACCCAGTACTTC
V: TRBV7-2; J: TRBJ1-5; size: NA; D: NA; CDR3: CASSLGRSQPQHF; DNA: TGTGCCAGCAGCTTAGGACGTAGTCAGCCCCAGCATTTT
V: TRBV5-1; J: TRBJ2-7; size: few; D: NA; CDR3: CASSLGDTEQYF; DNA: TGCGCCAGCAGCTTGGGGGACACCGAGCAGTACTTC
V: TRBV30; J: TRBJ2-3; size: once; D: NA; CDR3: CAWSGKDASTDTQYF; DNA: TGTGCCTGGAGTGGGAAGGACGCCTCCACAGATACGCAGTATTTT
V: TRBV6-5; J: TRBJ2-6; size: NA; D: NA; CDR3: CASSYSGANVLTF; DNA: TGTGCCAGCAGCTACTCTGGGGCCAACGTCCTGACTTTC
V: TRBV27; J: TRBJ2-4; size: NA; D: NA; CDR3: CASSFGTGARNIQYF; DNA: TGTGCCAGCAGTTTTGGGACTGGGGCGCGGAACATTCAGTACTTC
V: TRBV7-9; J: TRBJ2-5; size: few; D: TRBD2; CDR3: CASSLRASGRGETQYF; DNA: TGTGCCAGCAGCTTAAGGGCTAGCGGGAGAGGGGAGACCCAGTACTTC
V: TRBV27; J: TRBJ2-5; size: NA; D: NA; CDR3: CASSPYVAVGETQYF; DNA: TGTGCCAGCAGTCCGTACGTGGCCGTAGGGGAGACCCAGTACTTC
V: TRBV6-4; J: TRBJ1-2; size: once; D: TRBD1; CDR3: CASSGQGSGYTF; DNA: TGTGCCAGCAGCGGACAGGGATCCGGCTACACCTTC
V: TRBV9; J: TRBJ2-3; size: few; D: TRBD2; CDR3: CASSVSGLAGGPGDTQYF; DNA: TGTGCCAGCAGCGTTTCGGGACTAGCGGGAGGGCCGGGAGATACGCAGTATTTT
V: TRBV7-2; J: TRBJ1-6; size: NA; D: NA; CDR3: CASSFPGFNSPLHF; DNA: TGTGCCAGCAGCTTCCCAGGTTTTAATTCACCCCTCCACTTT
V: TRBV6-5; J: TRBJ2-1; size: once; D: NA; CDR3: CASSYSWGSGYEQFF; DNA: TGTGCCAGCAGTTACTCATGGGGCTCGGGCTATGAGCAGTTCTTC
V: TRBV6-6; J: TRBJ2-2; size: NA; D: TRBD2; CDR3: CASSLREGNGELFF; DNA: TGTGCCAGCAGTCTGCGGGAGGGCAACGGGGAGCTGTTTTTT
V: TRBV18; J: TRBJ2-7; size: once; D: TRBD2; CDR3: CASSPRVAGAGYEQYF; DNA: TGTGCCAGCTCACCCCGGGTAGCGGGAGCGGGATACGAGCAGTACTTC
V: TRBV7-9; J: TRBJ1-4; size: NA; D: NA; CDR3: CASSLFGPFKLFF; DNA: TGTGCCAGCAGTTTATTTGGCCCTTTTAAACTGTTTTTT
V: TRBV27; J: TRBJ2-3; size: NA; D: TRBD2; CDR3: CASSWGLGTDTQYF; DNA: TGTGCCAGCAGTTGGGGACTAGGCACAGATACGCAGTATTTT
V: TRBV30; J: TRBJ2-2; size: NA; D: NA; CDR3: CAWSVQMSGELFF; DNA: TGTGCCTGGAGTGTCCAGATGTCGGGGGAGCTGTTTTTT
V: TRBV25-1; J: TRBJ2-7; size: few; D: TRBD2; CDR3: CASSEYGTNFEQYF; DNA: TGTGCCAGCAGTGAATACGGGACTAACTTCGAGCAGTACTTC
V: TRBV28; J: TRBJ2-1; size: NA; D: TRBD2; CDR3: CASGTSLYNEQFF; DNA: TGTGCCAGCGGGACTAGTCTCTACAATGAGCAGTTCTTC
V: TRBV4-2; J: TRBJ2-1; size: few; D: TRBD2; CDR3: CASSPRGGGANEQFF; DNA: TGTGCCAGCAGCCCCCGGGGCGGGGGGGCCAATGAGCAGTTCTTC
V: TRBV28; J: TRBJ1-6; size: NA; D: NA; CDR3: CASSLRELNSPLHF; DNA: TGTGCCAGCAGTTTACGCGAACTGAATTCACCCCTCCACTTT
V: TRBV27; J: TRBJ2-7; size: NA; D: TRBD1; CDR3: CASSPGTAKQYF; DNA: TGTGCCAGCAGTCCGGGGACAGCAAAGCAGTACTTC
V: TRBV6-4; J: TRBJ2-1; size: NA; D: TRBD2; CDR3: CASSDRAGGLNEQFF; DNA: TGTGCCAGCAGTGATAGGGCGGGAGGGCTCAATGAGCAGTTCTTC
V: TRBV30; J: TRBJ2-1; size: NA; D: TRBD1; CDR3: CAWSHPGGGYNEQFF; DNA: TGTGCCTGGAGTCATCCAGGGGGTGGGTACAATGAGCAGTTCTTC
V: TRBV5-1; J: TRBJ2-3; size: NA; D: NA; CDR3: CAGSLGDTIWDTQYF; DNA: TGCGCCGGCAGCTTGGGGGACACCATTTGGGATACGCAGTATTTT
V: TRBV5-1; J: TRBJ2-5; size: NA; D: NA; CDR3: CASSRDRQQETQYF; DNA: TGCGCCAGCAGCCGGGACCGACAGCAAGAGACCCAGTACTTC
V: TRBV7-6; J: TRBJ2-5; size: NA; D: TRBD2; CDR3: CASSPNILAGGQDF; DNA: TGTGCCAGCAGCCCGAATATTCTAGCGGGAGGGCAAGACTTC
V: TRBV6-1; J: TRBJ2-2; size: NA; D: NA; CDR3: CASSRTRGTGELFF; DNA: TGTGCCAGCAGCAGGACGCGAGGCACCGGGGAGCTGTTTTTT
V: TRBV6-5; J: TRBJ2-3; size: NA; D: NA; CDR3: CASSRDGTPDTQYF; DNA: TGTGCCAGCAGTCGGGACGGAACCCCCGATACGCAGTATTTT
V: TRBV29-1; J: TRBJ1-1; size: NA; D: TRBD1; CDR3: CSVGGQGWTEAFF; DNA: TGCAGCGTGGGTGGACAGGGTTGGACTGAAGCTTTCTTT
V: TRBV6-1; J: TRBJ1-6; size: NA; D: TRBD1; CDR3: CASRRDRVPNSPLHF; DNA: TGTGCCAGCAGGCGGGACAGGGTTCCCAATTCACCCCTCCACTTT
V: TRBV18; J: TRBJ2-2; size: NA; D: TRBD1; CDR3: CASSTTGTGPGELFF; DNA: TGTGCCAGCTCAACCACCGGGACAGGCCCCGGGGAGCTGTTTTTT
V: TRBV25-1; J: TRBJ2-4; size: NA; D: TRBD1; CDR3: CASSARQGAGVAKNIQYF; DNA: TGTGCCAGCAGTGCGAGACAGGGGGCTGGTGTAGCCAAAAACATTCAGTACTTC
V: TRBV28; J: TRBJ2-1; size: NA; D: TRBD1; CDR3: CASSLPSGQVAHNEQFF; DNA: TGTGCCAGCAGTTTACCCTCCGGACAGGTGGCCCACAATGAGCAGTTCTTC
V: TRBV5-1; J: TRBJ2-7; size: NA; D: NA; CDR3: CASATGSNEQYF; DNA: TGCGCCAGCGCCACAGGGAGTAACGAGCAGTACTTC
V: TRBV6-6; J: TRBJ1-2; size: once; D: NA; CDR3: CASSRSGLYGYTF; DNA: TGTGCCAGCAGCCGTTCAGGTCTCTATGGCTACACCTTC
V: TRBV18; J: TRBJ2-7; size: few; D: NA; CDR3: CASSPRDRDGEQYF; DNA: TGTGCCAGCTCACCAAGGGACCGCGATGGGGAGCAGTACTTC
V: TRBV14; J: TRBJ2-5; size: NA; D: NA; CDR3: CASSPLGGRRETQYF; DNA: TGTGCCAGCAGCCCTCTCGGGGGGCGGAGGGAGACCCAGTACTTC
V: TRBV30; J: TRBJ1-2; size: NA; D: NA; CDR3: CAWSDPTGTNYGYTF; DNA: TGTGCCTGGAGTGACCCGACAGGAACTAACTATGGCTACACCTTC
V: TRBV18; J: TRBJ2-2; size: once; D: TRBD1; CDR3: CASSPQDRGLNTGELFF; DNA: TGTGCCAGCTCACCACAGGACAGGGGTCTAAACACCGGGGAGCTGTTTTTT
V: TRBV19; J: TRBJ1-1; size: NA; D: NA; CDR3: CATGTTTSPAEAFF; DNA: TGTGCTACAGGGACGACGACTAGTCCCGCTGAAGCTTTCTTT
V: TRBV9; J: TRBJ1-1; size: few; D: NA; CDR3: CASSVAGTTEAFF; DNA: TGTGCCAGCAGCGTAGCAGGGACCACTGAAGCTTTCTTT
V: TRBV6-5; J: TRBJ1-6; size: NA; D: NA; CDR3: CASGTGYNSPLHF; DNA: TGTGCCAGCGGGACCGGGTATAATTCACCCCTCCACTTT